This T cell receptor beta chain was found in a study of T-cell reconstitution after alpha-beta-depleted transplantation in children listed by TCRdb under 2016. For the study in its entirety: The study quantitatively tracked T-cell immune reconstitution after TCRalphabeta/CD19-depleted allogeneic hematopoietic cell transplantation in children using TCR repertoire profiling. The paper's findings and limits, for the study overall: The apparently early alphabetaT-cell count recovery about two months after transplant was reportedly dependent on only several hundred rapidly expanded clones derived from non-depleted graft cells. Over the following months the frequencies of hyperexpanded clones went down, and after one year T-cell counts and TCRbeta diversity were mostly credited to newly produced T cells. In some patients, the high TCRbeta diversity seen at day 60 was put down to recipient T cells and intrathymic progenitors that had survived conditioning.

Library generation was performed with PCR. The sample was run on an Illumina HiSeq 2500. To normalize quantification of the TCRbeta repertoire, the TCR libraries were built with molecular barcoding that relied on unique molecular identifiers. TCRdb passed the public sequencing reads through fastp at Q25 and MiXCR, retaining productive beta sequences. Each CDR3 protein appears once, grouped with its most common genes and DNA. This sample gives about 250,000 distinct CDR3 sequences in total; 20% to 30% of them show up just once. The ten largest clones add up to roughly 5% of the sample. The CDR3 measures 18 amino acids from cysteine to phenylalanine. The entry retains the CDR3 DNA only, 54 bases that are in frame from base 1. Remarks on this clonotype: It lacks a known antigen. At one of its ends the junction is not consistent with the germline gene, which may arise from a read error.

In the paper's terms, the treatment or condition label means: allogeneic hematopoietic cell transplantation with graft depleted of TCRalphabeta T cells and CD19 B cells. TCRalphabeta/CD19-depleted allogeneic hematopoietic cell grafts were given to the transplant recipients, all of whom were children. The rearranged chain carries TRBV12-3 or TRBV12-4 and TRBJ2-3; the junction holds 14 bases that match TRBD2. This sample comprised PBMCs, mostly from graft donor cells, obtained 360 days after TCRalphabeta/CD19-depleted stem cell transplant. The TCR was taken from a female patient aged 2-10 years who had a stem cell transplant for congenital amegakaryocytic thrombocytopenia, so the T cells may come from the graft donor. The bases read TGTACCAGCAGCCCAACGAGAGGACTAGCGGGAGGAACAGATACGCAGTATTTT. This yields the protein CTSSPTRGLAGGTDTQYF.